The next 7 T cell receptor beta chains were all read from a single sample in a study of T cell repertoires in ileal Crohn's disease. Repertoires were generated with immunoSEQ multiplex PCR, while TCRdb's copy carries only in-frame clones and drops some. Of about 14,000 clones listed, around four fifths are singletons. The sequenced material came from ileal tissue. These receptor sequences come from an adult with Crohn's disease.

V usage is TRBV19 and J usage is TRBJ1-5; D is perhaps TRBD1 (5 bases). Trimming shortened V by 7 bases and J by 6 bases, and 19 bases separated the two germline ends. Germline loops: CDR1 LNHDA, CDR2 SQIVND (reference sequence). The CDR3 spans 15 residues. CDR3 bases: TGTGCCAGTACCGCTTCACTAACCGGGGGTCAGCCCCAGCATTTT. This translates into CASTASLTGGQPQHF.

This chain connects TRBV30 to TRBJ1-1, with 8 positions matching TRBD1. The germline V gene has CDR1 GTSNPN and CDR2 SVGIG (reference sequence). V trimming: 2 bases; J trimming: 7 bases; junction bases outside the gene matches: 6. The CDR3 runs to 13 residues. As DNA, the CDR3 is TGTGCCTGGAGTAGGACAGGGAGAAATGAAGCTTTCTTT. It encodes CAWSRTGRNEAFF. Drawing the rest from reference TRBV30 and TRBJ1-1, the complete variable domain is SQTIHQWPATLVQPVGSPLSLECTVEGTSNPNLYWYRQAAGRGLQLLFYSVGIGQISSEVPQNLSASRPQDRQFILSSKKLLLSDSGFYLCAWSRTGRNEAFFGQGTRLTVV.

This clone is a singleton in its sample. V and J are TRBV2 and TRBJ1-1, with 7 nucleotides matching TRBD1. The CDR3 totals 14 residues. The germline V gene encodes CDR1 SNHLY and CDR2 FYNNEI. Germline trimming cut 2 bases from V and 5 bases from J; bases unmatched to any gene: 5. The CDR3 coding sequence is TGTGCCAGCAGTGAAAGGGGGCAGAGAACTGAAGCTTTCTTT. Protein product: CASSERGQRTEAFF.

This chain connects TRBV2 to TRBJ1-2, with 10 nucleotides matching TRBD1. Germline lookup yields CDR1 SNHLY and CDR2 FYNNEI. This CDR3 is 14 amino acids long. V lost 7 bases to trimming and J lost 3 bases; unmatched junction nucleotides: 5. The CDR3 DNA reads as TGTGCCAGCAAGATGACAGGGGGCGACTATGGCTACACCTTC. It is translated as CASKMTGGDYGYTF.

The chain combines TRBV6-1 with TRBJ2-7; 7 bases are a match to TRBD2. Germline trimming cut 5 bases from V and 1 base from J; bases unmatched to any gene: 8. Germline V gene lookup returns CDR1 MNHNS and CDR2 SASEGT. The CDR3 loop spans 15 amino acids. CDR3 loop: CASSSTSSFSYEQYF. In DNA form, the CDR3 reads TGTGCCAGCAGTTCGACTAGCTCCTTTTCCTACGAGCAGTACTTC.

The chain recombines TRBV7-9 with TRBJ1-1, with D unclear. CDR3 length equals 15 residues. Trimming removed 6 bases from V and 5 bases from J, with 19 bases in between. Per the germline V gene, CDR1 is SEHNR and CDR2 is FQNEAQ (reference sequence). CDR3 nucleotide sequence: TGTGCCAGCAGACCCTCGCGGTCCCCTGGGACTGAAGCTTTCTTT. This gives the protein CASRPSRSPGTEAFF.

The chain combines TRBV5-1 with TRBJ1-6; no reliable D call. The CDR3 has 14 residues. Germline values: CDR1 SGHRS, CDR2 YFSETQ. V was pared by 3 bases and J by 8 bases, with 12 bases between. CDR3 loop: CASSSGERDSPLHF. The DNA of the CDR3 is TGCGCCAGCAGCTCTGGGGAGCGTGATTCACCCCTCCACTTT.